This entry lists 10 T cell receptor beta chains sequenced from one sample in a study of cytomegalovirus exposure and HLA in healthy donors. PCR employed 60 Vbeta and 13 Jbeta primers. Sequencing used immunoSEQ multiplex PCR; TCRdb keeps in-frame clones, though not all of them. The sample lists approximately 150,000 clones, around 72% occurring once. Sequencing was carried out using PBMCs. Receptors originate from a female donor in good health and CMV-seronegative.

This rearrangement joins TRBV11-2 to TRBJ1-1; the D is unclear. CDR1 and CDR2 (germline): SGHAT, FQNNGV. This CDR3 region has 15 residues. The germline V and J ends were trimmed by 2 bases and 1 base, with 11 bases remaining between them. In nucleotides, the CDR3 is TGTGCCAGCAGCTTAAGCGGCAGCCGGAACACTGAAGCTTTCTTT. Its protein is CASSLSGSRNTEAFF.

In its sample, this clone was seen once. The rearrangement links TRBV9 to TRBJ2-1; TRBD2 is a possible D gene (6 bases). There are 13 residues in the CDR3. Trimming cost V 2 bases and J 8 bases, with 11 bases left between them. Looked up from germline, CDR1 is SGDLS and CDR2 is YYNGEE. DNA of the CDR3: TGTGCCAGCAGCGTTCGACTAGTCGATGAGCAGTTCTTC. Amino acid sequence: CASSVRLVDEQFF.

This clone was picked up a small number of times. The chain is built from TRBV2 and TRBJ2-7; 11 nucleotides line up with TRBD1. Per germline, CDR1 SNHLY and CDR2 FYNNEI. Losses at the gene ends were 5 bases for V and 5 bases for J; bases not matched to a gene: 8. This CDR3 comprises 15 residues. CDR3 nucleotides: TGTGCCAGCAGTCGCACGGGACAGGGGGTAAACGAGCAGTACTTC. Encoded protein: CASSRTGQGVNEQYF.

The chain carries TRBV5-1 and TRBJ1-2; 8 positions match TRBD1. CDR1 is SGHRS, CDR2 YFSETQ, per germline. The CDR3 is 16 residues long. After removal of 0 bases from V and 3 bases from J, the junction contained 7 bases not matched to a gene. The CDR3 DNA is TGCGCCAGCAGCTTGGTTTTGGCAGGGGGCGACTATGGCTACACCTTC. Protein: CASSLVLAGGDYGYTF.

The chain couples TRBV28 to TRBJ1-5; D uncertain. V shed 1 base and J shed 2 bases, with 9 bases lying between them. From germline, CDR1 is MDHEN and CDR2 SYDVKM. The CDR3 is 15 residues long. In DNA form, the CDR3 reads TGTGCCAGCAGTTTATCTTCAGCGGGCAATCAGCCCCAGCATTTT. It encodes CASSLSSAGNQPQHF.

The V and J genes are TRBV6-1 and TRBJ1-2; D might be TRBD1 (6 bases). The CDR3 loop spans 12 amino acids. The V end lost 6 bases, the J end lost 4 bases, and 9 bases lay between the germline ends. From germline, CDR1 is MNHNS and CDR2 SASEGT. The CDR3 here is CASRDRTYGYTF. The CDR3 coding sequence is TGTGCCAGCAGGGACAGAACCTATGGCTACACCTTC.

The rearrangement joins TRBV6-6 to TRBJ2-5, with 7 nucleotides matching TRBD2. Germline V gene data show CDR1 as MNHNY and CDR2 as SVGAGI (reference sequence). J gave up 0 bases and V 2 bases, and 0 bases lay outside the gene matches. This CDR3 has 14 amino acids. The CDR3 spells CASSYRGDQETQYF. As DNA, the CDR3 is TGTGCCAGCAGTTACCGGGGGGACCAAGAGACCCAGTACTTC.

The chain is built from TRBV13 and TRBJ2-5; no clear D. Germline loops: CDR1 PRHDT, CDR2 FYEKMQ (reference sequence). Trimming stripped 2 bases from V and 0 bases from J, with 10 bases between. The CDR3 covers 15 residues. CDR3 loop: CASSLRRQYQETQYF. CDR3 coding DNA: TGTGCCAGCAGCTTACGTCGCCAGTACCAAGAGACCCAGTACTTC.

The chain has TRBV2 and TRBJ1-1; D not resolved. This CDR3 comprises 12 residues. The V end was cut by 7 bases, the J end by 11 bases, with 17 bases between. The germline V gene has CDR1 SNHLY and CDR2 FYNNEI. The CDR3 is CASNLPAGGAFF. The CDR3 DNA reads TGTGCCAGCAACCTCCCAGCGGGTGGCGCTTTCTTT.

The gene calls are TRBV28 and TRBJ2-1, with TRBD1 matching 7 bases. The V gene end was trimmed by 5 bases and the J gene end by 7 bases; junction bases not matched to a gene: 11. CDR1 and CDR2 (germline): MDHEN, SYDVKM. This CDR3 spans 15 amino acids. The CDR3 DNA follows: TGTGCCAGCAGTCAAACACCGGGACAGAGAAATGAGCAGTTCTTC. It yields the protein CASSQTPGQRNEQFF.